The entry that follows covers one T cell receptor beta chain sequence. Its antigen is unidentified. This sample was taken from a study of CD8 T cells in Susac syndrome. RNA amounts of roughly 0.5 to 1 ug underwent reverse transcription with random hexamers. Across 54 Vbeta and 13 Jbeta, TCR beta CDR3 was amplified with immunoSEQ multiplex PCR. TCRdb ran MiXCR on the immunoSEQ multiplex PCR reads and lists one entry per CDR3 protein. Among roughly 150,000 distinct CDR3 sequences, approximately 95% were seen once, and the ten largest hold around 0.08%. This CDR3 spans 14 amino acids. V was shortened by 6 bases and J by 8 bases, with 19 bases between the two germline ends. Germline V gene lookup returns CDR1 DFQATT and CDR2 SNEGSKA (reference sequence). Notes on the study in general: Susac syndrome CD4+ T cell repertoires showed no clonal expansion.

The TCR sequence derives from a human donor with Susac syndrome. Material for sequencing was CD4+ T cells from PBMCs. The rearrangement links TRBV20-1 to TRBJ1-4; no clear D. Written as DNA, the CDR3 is TGCAGTGCCCGGCGTCGGGAGGGAGGAGAAAAACTGTTTTTT. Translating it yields CSARRREGGEKLFF.